This TCR beta chain appears in the sequencing data of a study of T cells in tuberculosis. Turning to the study itself: This South African cohort compared adolescents with or without latent tuberculosis against adults with active tuberculosis. Within 7 days of starting treatment, or before, PBMC were stored.

Time point specified: new active TB diagnosis, blood taken before or within 7 days of starting treatment. Included patients were adults of at least 18, HIV-seronegative, South African. Each patient had positive sputum smear microscopy and/or positive culture. Per the germline V gene, CDR1 is SNHLY and CDR2 is FYNNEI. This CDR3 is 13 amino acids long. V dropped 4 bases and J dropped 7 bases, with 11 bases sitting between them. The table came from immunoSEQ multiplex PCR; TCRdb's copy has only in-frame clones and leaves some out. Of about 34,000 clones detected, approximately 94% appear once; the ten largest clones hold around 10%.

The sequencing here drew on PBMCs, taken at tuberculosis diagnosis. The chain carries TRBV2 and TRBJ2-1; D may be TRBD1 (6 bases). The TCR sequence derives from an adult with tuberculosis. CDR3 nucleotides: TGTGCCAGCAGTGGGACAGCTGGGAATGAGCAGTTCTTC. This translates into CASSGTAGNEQFF.